Below, 9 T cell receptor beta chains from the same sample are listed, as sequenced in a study of OX40 agonist ivuxolimab in advanced cancers. Repertoires were generated with immunoSEQ multiplex PCR, while TCRdb's copy carries only in-frame clones and drops some. The sample lists tens of thousands of clones, roughly four fifths occurring once. The specimen comprised CD4+ or CD8+ T cells sorted from blood, sampled in a trial of the OX40 agonist ivuxolimab. These receptors were obtained from an adult with an advanced solid tumor such as melanoma, head and neck, liver or kidney cancer.

This clone is a singleton in its sample. V and J are TRBV25-1 and TRBJ1-4, with D unclear. Trimming took 3 bases from V and 0 from J, leaving 8 bases between them. The germline CDR1 and CDR2 sequences are MGHDK and SYGVNS. The CDR3 spans 15 residues. This chain's CDR3 is CASSEPGATNEKLFF. The CDR3 DNA follows: TGTGCCAGCAGTGAGCCGGGTGCAACTAATGAAAAACTGTTTTTT.

This chain uses TRBV18 with TRBJ1-2, with D perhaps TRBD1 (5 bases). V lost 3 bases to trimming and J lost 3 bases, with 14 bases between them. The CDR3 sequence is 15 residues long. Per germline, CDR1 KGHSH and CDR2 LQKENI. CDR3 amino acids: CASSPPGPGDYGYTF. In DNA, the CDR3 is TGTGCCAGCTCACCGCCGGGACCGGGGGACTATGGCTACACCTTC.

The chain couples TRBV27 to TRBJ2-5; D not resolved. Looked up from germline, CDR1 is MNHEY and CDR2 is SMNVEV (reference sequence). V was clipped by 5 bases and J by 2 bases, with 15 bases between them. This CDR3 has 15 residues. The CDR3 nucleotides are TGTGCCAGCAGTCAAACGCGGACGGCTCAAGAGACCCAGTACTTC. Protein sequence: CASSQTRTAQETQYF.

The V call is TRBV11-3, the J call TRBJ1-1; 8 bases map to TRBD1. CDR3 length equals 15 residues. The germline gives CDR1 SGHNT, CDR2 YENEEA. J lost 7 bases, V lost 6 bases, and 13 bases had no gene match. CDR3 nucleotide sequence: TGTGCCAGCAGGTCCGGGACAGGCACCAAGGGTGAAGCTTTCTTT. Translation gives CASRSGTGTKGEAFF.

The J gene is TRBJ1-5, the V gene TRBV10-2; a weak D match, TRBD1 (5 bases). The CDR3 extends over 12 amino acids. Trimming removed 6 bases at V and 4 bases at J, with 7 bases between. Germline assignment: CDR1 WSHSY and CDR2 SAAADI. DNA of the CDR3: TGCGCCAGCAGACAGGAAAATCAGCCCCAGCATTTT. Its translation is CASRQENQPQHF.

The chain joins TRBV2 to TRBJ2-7; D call uncertain. The ends were cut back, 5 bases at V and 6 bases at J, with 14 bases in the middle. CDR1 SNHLY and CDR2 FYNNEI come from the germline V gene. The CDR3 contains 13 residues. The CDR3 sequence is CASSRVLGFEQYF. CDR3 in DNA: TGTGCCAGCAGTCGGGTATTGGGTTTCGAGCAGTACTTC.

The genes are TRBV5-1 and TRBJ2-3; 12 nucleotides agree with TRBD2. The CDR3 totals 18 residues. The V and J ends lost 3 bases and 0 bases, in that order; junction bases with no gene match: 8. The V gene's germline CDR1 is SGHRS and CDR2 YFSETQ. The CDR3 region is CASSSRLAGALSTDTQYF. CDR3 coding DNA: TGCGCCAGCAGCTCGAGACTAGCGGGGGCCCTGAGCACAGATACGCAGTATTTT.

The rearrangement joins TRBV7-2 to TRBJ2-1, with TRBD1 matching 7 bases. Germline trimming cut 5 bases from V and 7 bases from J; bases unmatched to any gene: 17. Germline loops: CDR1 SGHTA, CDR2 FQGNSA. The CDR3 is 17 residues long. The CDR3 region is CASSPTDRVGSRNEQFF. The CDR3 nucleotides are TGTGCCAGCAGCCCGACCGACAGGGTAGGGTCGAGGAATGAGCAGTTCTTC.

The rearrangement joins TRBV5-6 to TRBJ2-1; 7 bases map to TRBD1. V gave up 1 base and J gave up 2 bases; unmatched junction bases: 3. CDR3 size: 15 residues. Germline assignment: CDR1 SGHDT and CDR2 YYEEEE. CDR3 region: CASSLRDRAYNEQFF. The CDR3 coding sequence is TGTGCCAGCAGCTTGAGAGACAGGGCCTACAATGAGCAGTTCTTC.